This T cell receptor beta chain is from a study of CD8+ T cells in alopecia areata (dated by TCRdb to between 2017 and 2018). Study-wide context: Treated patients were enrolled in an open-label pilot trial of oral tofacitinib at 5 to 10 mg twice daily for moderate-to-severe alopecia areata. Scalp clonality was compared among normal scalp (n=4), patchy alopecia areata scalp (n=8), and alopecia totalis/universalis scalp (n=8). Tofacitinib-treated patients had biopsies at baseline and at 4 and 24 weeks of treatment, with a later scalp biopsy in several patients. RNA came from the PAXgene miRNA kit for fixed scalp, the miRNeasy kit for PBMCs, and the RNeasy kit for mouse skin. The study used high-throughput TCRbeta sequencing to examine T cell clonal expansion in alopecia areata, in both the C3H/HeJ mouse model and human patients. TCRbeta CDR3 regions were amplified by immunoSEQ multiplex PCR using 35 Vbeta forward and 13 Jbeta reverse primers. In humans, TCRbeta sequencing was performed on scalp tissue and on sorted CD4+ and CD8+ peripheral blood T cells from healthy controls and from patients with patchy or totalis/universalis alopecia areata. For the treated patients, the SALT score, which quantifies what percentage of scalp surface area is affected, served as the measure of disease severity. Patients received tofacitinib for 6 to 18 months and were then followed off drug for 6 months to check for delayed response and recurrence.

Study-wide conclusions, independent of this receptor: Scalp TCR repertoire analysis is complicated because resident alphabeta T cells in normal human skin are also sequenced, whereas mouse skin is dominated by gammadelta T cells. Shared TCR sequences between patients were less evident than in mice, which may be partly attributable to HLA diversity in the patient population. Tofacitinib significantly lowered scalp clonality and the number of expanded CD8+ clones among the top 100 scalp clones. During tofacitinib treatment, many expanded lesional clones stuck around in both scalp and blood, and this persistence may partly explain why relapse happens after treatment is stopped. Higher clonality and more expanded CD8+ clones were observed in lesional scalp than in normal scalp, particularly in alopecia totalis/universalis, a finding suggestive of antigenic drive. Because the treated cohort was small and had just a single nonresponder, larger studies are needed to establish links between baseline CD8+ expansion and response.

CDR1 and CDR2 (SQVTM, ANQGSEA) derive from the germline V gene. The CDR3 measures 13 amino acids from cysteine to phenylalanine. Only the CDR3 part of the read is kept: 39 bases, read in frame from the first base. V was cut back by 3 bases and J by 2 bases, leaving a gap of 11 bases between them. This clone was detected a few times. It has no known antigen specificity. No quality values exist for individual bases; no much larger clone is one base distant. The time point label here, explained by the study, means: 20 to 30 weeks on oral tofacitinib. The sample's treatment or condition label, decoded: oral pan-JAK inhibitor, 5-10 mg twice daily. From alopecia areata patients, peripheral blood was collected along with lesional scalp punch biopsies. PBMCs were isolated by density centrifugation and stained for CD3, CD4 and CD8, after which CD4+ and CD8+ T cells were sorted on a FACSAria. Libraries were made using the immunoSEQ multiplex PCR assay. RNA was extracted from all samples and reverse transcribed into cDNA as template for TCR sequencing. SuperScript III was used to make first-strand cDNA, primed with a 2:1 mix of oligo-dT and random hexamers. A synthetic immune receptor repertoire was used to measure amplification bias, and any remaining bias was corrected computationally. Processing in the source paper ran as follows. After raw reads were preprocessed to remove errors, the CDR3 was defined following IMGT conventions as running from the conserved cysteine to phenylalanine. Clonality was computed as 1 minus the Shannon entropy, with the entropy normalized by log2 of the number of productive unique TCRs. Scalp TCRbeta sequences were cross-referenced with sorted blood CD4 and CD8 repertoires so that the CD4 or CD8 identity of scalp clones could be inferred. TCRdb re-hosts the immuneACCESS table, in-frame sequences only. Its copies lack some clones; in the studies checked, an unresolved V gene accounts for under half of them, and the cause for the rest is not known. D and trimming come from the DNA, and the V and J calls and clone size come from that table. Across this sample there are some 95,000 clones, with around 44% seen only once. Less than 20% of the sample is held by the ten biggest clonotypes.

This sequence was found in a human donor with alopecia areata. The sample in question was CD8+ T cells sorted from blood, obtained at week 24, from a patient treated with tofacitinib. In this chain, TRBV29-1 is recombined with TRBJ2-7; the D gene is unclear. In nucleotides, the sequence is TGCAGCGTTGATAAGGAAGGGACCTACGAGCAGTACTTC. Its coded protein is CSVDKEGTYEQYF.